Reported below is one T cell receptor (beta chain). The protocol was immunoSEQ multiplex PCR, while the TCRdb copy is restricted to in-frame clones and leaves out a portion. The data contain about 78,000 clones, 70% to 90% of them singletons. The sample is drawn from a study of control samples from healthy donors and cancer patients. Trimming took 4 bases from V and 4 from J; bases not matched to a gene: 8. The CDR3 sequence is 16 residues long. Germline V gives CDR1 SGHAT, CDR2 FQNNGV. The receptor was isolated from an older woman in good health. The V call is TRBV11-2, the J call TRBJ1-1; 11 nucleotides align to TRBD1. Material: blood. The CDR3 bases are TGTGCCAGCAGCTGGACAGGGGGCACCTTGGGCACTGAAGCTTTCTTT. Its translation is CASSWTGGTLGTEAFF.